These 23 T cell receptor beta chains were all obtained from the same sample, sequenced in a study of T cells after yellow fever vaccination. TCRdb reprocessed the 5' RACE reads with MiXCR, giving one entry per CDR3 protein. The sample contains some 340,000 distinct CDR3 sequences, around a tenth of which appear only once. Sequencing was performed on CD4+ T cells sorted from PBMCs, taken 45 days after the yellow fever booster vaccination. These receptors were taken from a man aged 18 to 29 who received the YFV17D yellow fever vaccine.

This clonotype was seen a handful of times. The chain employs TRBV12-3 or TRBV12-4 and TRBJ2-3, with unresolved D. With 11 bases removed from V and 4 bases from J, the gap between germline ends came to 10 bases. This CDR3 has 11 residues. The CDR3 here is CASRRSDTQYF. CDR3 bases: TGTGCCTCCAGACGGTCAGATACGCAGTATTTT.

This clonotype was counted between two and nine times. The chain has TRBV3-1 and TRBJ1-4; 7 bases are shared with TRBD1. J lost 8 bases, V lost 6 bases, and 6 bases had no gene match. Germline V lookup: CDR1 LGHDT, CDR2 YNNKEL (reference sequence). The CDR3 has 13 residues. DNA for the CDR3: TGTGCCAGCAGAAGACAGGGAGGAGAAAAACTGTTTTTT. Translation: CASRRQGGEKLFF.

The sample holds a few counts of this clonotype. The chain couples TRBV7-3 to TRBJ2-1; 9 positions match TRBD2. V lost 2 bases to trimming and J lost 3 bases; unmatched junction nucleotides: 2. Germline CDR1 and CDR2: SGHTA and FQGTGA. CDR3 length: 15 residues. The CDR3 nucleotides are TGTGCCAGCAGCTTACGAGCGGGGGGCTACAATGAGCAGTTCTTC. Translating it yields CASSLRAGGYNEQFF.

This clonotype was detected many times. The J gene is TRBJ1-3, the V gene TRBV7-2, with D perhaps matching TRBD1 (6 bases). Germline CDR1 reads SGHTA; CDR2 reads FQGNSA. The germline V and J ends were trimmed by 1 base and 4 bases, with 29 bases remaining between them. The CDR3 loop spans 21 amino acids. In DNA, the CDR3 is TGTGCCAGCAGCTTAGTGGATCTCCTGTGGGACACCGATGTTTCAGGAAACACCATATATTTT. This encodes CASSLVDLLWDTDVSGNTIYF.

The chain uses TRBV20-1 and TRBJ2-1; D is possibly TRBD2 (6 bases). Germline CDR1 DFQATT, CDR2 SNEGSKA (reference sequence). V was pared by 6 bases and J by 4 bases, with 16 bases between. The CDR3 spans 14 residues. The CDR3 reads CSATPAGPYNEQFF. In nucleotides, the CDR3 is TGCAGTGCCACCCCCGCGGGGCCTTACAATGAGCAGTTCTTC.

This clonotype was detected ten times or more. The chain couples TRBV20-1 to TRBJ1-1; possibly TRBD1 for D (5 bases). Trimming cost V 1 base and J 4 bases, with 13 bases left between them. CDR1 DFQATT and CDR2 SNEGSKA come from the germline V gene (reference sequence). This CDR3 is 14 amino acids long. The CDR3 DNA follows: TGCAGTGCTAGAGTGTCGGGGGTGAGCACTGAAGCTTTCTTT. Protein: CSARVSGVSTEAFF.

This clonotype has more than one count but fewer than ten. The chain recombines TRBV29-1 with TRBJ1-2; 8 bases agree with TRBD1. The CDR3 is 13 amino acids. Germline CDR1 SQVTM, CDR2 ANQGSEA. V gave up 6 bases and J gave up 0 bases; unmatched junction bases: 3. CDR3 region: CSVATGANYGYTF. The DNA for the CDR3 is TGCAGCGTCGCGACAGGGGCTAACTATGGCTACACCTTC.

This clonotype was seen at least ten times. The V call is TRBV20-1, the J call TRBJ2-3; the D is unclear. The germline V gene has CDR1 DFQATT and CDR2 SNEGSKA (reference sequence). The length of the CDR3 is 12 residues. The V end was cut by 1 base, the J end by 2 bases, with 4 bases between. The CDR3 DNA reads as TGCAGTGCTAGAGTGCCCACAGATACGCAGTATTTT. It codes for CSARVPTDTQYF.

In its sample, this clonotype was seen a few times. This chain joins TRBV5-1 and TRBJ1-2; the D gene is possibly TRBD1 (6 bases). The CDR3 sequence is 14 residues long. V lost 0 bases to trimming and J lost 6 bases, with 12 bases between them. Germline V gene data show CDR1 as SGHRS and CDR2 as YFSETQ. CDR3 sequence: CASSLGGLRDGYTF. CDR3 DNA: TGCGCCAGCAGCTTGGGGGGGCTTCGGGATGGCTACACCTTC.

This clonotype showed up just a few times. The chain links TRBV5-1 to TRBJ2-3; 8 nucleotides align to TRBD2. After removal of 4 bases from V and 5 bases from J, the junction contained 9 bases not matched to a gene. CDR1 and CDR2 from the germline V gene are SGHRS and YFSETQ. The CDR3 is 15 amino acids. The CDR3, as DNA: TGCGCCAGCAGCCTAGGGACTAGAACACTAGATACGCAGTATTTT. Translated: CASSLGTRTLDTQYF. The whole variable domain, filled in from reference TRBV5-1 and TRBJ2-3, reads KAGVTQTPRYLIKTRGQQVTLSCSPISGHRSVSWYQQTPGQGLQFLFEYFSETQRNKGNFPGRFSGRQFSNSRSEMNVSTLELGDSALYLCASSLGTRTLDTQYFGPGTRLTVL.

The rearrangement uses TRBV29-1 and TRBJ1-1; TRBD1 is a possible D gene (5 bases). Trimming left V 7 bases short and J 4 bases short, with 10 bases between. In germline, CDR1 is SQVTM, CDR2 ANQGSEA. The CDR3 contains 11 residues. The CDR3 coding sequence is TGCAGCGCCGCGGGGCTCACTGAAGCTTTCTTT. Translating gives CSAAGLTEAFF.

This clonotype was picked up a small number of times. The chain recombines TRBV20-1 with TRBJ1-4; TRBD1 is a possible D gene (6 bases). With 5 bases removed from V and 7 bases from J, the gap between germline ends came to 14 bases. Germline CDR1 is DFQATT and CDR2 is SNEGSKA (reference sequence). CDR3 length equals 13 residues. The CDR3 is CSAARGAAEKLFF. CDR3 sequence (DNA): TGCAGTGCTGCACGGGGGGCAGCTGAAAAACTGTTTTTT.

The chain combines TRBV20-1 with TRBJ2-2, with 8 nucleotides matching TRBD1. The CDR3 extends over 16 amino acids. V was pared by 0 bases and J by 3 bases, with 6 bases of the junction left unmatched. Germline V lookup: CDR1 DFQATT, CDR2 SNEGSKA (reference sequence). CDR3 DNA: TGCAGTGCTAGAGATCGAGACAGGGGTCACACCGGGGAGCTGTTTTTT. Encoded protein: CSARDRDRGHTGELFF.

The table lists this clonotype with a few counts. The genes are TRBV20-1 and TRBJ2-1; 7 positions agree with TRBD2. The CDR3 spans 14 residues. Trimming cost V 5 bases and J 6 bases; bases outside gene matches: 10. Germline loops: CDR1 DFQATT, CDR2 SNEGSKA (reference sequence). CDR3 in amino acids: CSASRGEGSNEQFF. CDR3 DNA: TGCAGTGCTTCCCGCGGGGAGGGCTCCAATGAGCAGTTCTTC.

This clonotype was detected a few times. CDR3 protein: CASSRGQGAKDTGELFF. CDR3 coding DNA: TGTGCCAGTAGTAGGGGACAGGGGGCGAAGGACACCGGGGAGCTGTTTTTT. The chain recombines TRBV19 with TRBJ2-2; TRBD1 agrees at 12 bases. From germline, CDR1 is LNHDA and CDR2 SQIVND (reference sequence). Unmatched junction bases numbered 6, after V lost 4 bases and J lost 3 bases. CDR3 size: 17 residues.

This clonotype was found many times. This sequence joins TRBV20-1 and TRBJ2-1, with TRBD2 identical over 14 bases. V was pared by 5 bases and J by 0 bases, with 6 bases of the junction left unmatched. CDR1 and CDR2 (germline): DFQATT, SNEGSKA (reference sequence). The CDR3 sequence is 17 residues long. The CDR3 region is CSADGTSGGDSYNEQFF. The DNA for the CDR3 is TGCAGTGCTGATGGGACTAGCGGGGGAGACTCCTACAATGAGCAGTTCTTC.

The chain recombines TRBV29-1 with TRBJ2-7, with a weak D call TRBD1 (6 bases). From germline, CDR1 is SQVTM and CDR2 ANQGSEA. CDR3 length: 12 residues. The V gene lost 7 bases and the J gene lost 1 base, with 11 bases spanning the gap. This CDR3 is CSARRGSYEQYF. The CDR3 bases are TGCAGCGCTCGCAGGGGATCCTACGAGCAGTACTTC.

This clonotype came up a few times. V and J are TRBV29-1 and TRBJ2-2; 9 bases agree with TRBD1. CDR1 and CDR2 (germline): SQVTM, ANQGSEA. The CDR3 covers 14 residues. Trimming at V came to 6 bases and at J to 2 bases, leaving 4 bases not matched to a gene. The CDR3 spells CSVGQGINTGELFF. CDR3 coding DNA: TGCAGCGTAGGACAGGGGATCAACACCGGGGAGCTGTTTTTT.

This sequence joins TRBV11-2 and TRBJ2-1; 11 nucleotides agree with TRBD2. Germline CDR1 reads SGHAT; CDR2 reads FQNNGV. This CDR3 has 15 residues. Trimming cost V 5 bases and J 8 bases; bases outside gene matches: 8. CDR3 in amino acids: CASSPTSGVKDEQFF. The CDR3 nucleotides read TGTGCCAGCAGCCCGACTAGCGGGGTAAAGGATGAGCAGTTCTTC.

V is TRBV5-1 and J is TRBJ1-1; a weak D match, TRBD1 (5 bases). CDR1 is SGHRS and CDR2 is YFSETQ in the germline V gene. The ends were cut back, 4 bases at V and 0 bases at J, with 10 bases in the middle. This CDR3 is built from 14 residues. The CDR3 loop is CASSLIGVNTEAFF. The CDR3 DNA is TGCGCCAGCAGCCTTATAGGGGTGAACACTGAAGCTTTCTTT.

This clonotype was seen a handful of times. CDR3 residues: CASSQKAAKTYEQYF. The CDR3 region has the DNA TGCGCCAGCAGCCAAAAGGCGGCCAAAACCTACGAGCAGTACTTC. The J gene is TRBJ2-7, the V gene TRBV4-1, with D unclear. Germline CDR1 is MGHRA and CDR2 is YSYEKL. The CDR3 covers 15 residues. V was clipped by 2 bases and J by 2 bases, with 13 bases between them.

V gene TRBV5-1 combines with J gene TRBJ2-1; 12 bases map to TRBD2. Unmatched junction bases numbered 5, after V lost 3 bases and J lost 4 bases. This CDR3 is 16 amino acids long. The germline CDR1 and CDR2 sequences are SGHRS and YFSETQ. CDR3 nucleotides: TGCGCCAGCAGCTCTAGCGGGGGGGCCTTGTACAATGAGCAGTTCTTC. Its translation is CASSSSGGALYNEQFF.

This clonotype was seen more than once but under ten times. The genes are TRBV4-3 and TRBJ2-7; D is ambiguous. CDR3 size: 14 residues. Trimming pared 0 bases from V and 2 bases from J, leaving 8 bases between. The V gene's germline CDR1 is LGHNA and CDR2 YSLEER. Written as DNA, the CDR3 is TGCGCCAGCAGCCAAGAACCATCAACCTACGAGCAGTACTTC. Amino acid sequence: CASSQEPSTYEQYF.